The sequence of this TCR beta chain was determined in a study of radiation and T cells in renal cell carcinoma. Study-level findings and limits: Baseline intratumoral clonotype presence is unknown without pretreatment biopsies. Top tumor clonotypes rose in blood 2 weeks post-radiation, then contracted.

The assay was immunoSEQ multiplex PCR, and TCRdb's table has in-frame clones only and misses some. The sample has 150,000 or so clones, about nine tenths seen once. About this clone itself: What it recognizes is unknown.

The CDR3 totals 14 residues. Germline V gene data show CDR1 as MNHNY and CDR2 as SVGAGI (reference sequence). J lost 1 base, V lost 6 bases, and 3 bases had no gene match. Time point here: blood 4 weeks post-SBRT, at nephrectomy. This sample's treatment: 15 Gy SBRT to primary tumor, nephrectomy 4 weeks later. Nephrectomy followed 15 Gy stereotactic body radiation by 4 weeks. Clear cell pathology was present in this patient's renal cell carcinoma. The sequencing used blood, collected from a patient whose treatment included radiotherapy and nephrectomy. The TCR sequence derives from a woman aged 45 to 65 with renal cell carcinoma. V gene TRBV6-6 combines with J gene TRBJ1-5, with 7 bases identical to TRBD1. The CDR3 reads CASREGASNQPQHF. The CDR3 nucleotides are TGTGCCAGCAGGGAGGGGGCCAGCAATCAGCCCCAGCATTTT.